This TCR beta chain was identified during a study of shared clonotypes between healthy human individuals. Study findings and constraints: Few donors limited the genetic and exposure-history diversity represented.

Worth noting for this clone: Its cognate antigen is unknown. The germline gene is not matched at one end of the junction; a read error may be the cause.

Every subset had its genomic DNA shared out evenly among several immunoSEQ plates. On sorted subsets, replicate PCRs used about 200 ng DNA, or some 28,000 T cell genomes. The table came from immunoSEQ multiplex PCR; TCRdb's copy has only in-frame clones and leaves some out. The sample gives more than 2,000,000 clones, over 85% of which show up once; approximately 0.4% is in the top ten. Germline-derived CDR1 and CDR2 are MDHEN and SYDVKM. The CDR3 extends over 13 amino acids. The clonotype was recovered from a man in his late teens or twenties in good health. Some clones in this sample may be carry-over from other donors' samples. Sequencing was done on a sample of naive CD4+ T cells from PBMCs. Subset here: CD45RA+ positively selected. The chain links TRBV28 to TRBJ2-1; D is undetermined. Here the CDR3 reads CPRPLLPQDEQFF. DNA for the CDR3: TGCCCAAGACCTTTACTACCTCAGGATGAGCAGTTCTTC.